This T cell receptor beta chain is from a study of CXCR3-negative and CXCR3-positive naive CD8 T cells. General observations from the study: Most assays were run on fresh PBMCs (CXCR3 expression partially decreased after cryopreservation). The study inferred TCR strength from TRB CDR3 properties and found comparable surface CD5 between naive subsets. Higher TRB CDR3 hydrophobicity marked CXCR3-positive naive cells relative to CXCR3-negative naive cells.

The TRB libraries of cDNA were built by UMI-labeled 5' RACE. With the 5' RACE reads reprocessed, TCRdb shows one record per CDR3 protein and no DNA. Here the sample table reports around 140,000 distinct CDR3 sequences. Concerning this clonotype: Its target is unknown.

In germline, CDR1 is MNHEY, CDR2 SMNVEV (reference sequence). The CDR3 totals 16 residues. The chain combines TRBV27 with TRBJ2-7; TCRdb gives TRBD1 as the D gene, but with no DNA this cannot be confirmed. What was sequenced was naive CXCR3- CD8+ T cells from blood. This sample's subset: CD45RO-CCR7+CD27+CD95- naive CD8+ T cells lacking CXCR3 (TNR3-). The clonotype originates from a human donor in good health. Some clones in this sample may be carry-over from other donors' samples. CDR3: CASSFSTGFPSYEQYF.